These 19 T cell receptor beta chains were all obtained from the same sample, sequenced in a study of blood T cell repertoires in COVID-19. This table comes from immunoSEQ multiplex PCR, and its TCRdb copy is limited to in-frame clones, with some not included. The data hold 170,000 or so clones, with more than 70% observed a single time. Sequencing input: peripheral blood. The receptor set was obtained from a young man with active or convalescent COVID-19.

The CDR3 nucleotides read TGTGCCAGCTCACCAGGCACAGGGGCAACAGATACGCAGTATTTT. It yields the protein CASSPGTGATDTQYF. The chain uses TRBV18 and TRBJ2-3; 7 bases match TRBD1. Germline V lookup: CDR1 KGHSH, CDR2 LQKENI. This CDR3 is built from 15 residues. V gave up 2 bases and J gave up 3 bases; unmatched junction bases: 5.

Note on this clone: Other nucleotide sequences from this sample produce the same CDR3. The chain employs TRBV19 and TRBJ1-2; the match to TRBD1 covers 11 bases. This CDR3 has 14 amino acids. V lost 3 bases, J lost 7 bases, and 4 bases stayed unmatched. Germline CDR1 LNHDA, CDR2 SQIVND (reference sequence). In nucleotides, the CDR3 is TGTGCCAGTAGTATCGGACAGGGGGCGGGTGGCTACACCTTC. It encodes CASSIGQGAGGYTF.

V is TRBV15 and J is TRBJ1-2, with 10 nucleotides matching TRBD1. The CDR3 runs 14 residues. V lost 1 base, J lost 8 bases, and 4 bases stayed unmatched. The germline V gene has CDR1 LNHNV and CDR2 YYDKDF (reference sequence). In DNA, the CDR3 is TGTGCCACCAGCAGAGGACAGGGGGCAGGGGGCTACACCTTC. Encoded protein: CATSRGQGAGGYTF.

This chain uses TRBV5-4 with TRBJ2-1, with 7 bases lining up with TRBD2. V gave up 7 bases and J gave up 2 bases; unmatched junction bases: 18. The CDR3 covers 18 residues. The V gene's germline CDR1 is SGHNT and CDR2 YYREEE (reference sequence). In DNA form, the CDR3 reads TGTGCCAGCGGTGGGATCAGGAAGACCGGGACTACCTACAATGAGCAGTTCTTC. Protein product: CASGGIRKTGTTYNEQFF.

This clone was seen once. The chain links TRBV6-2 or TRBV6-3 to TRBJ2-1; TRBD1 aligns across 11 bases. With V trimmed by 5 bases and J by 2 bases, 11 bases remained unmatched. There are 18 residues in the CDR3. Germline CDR1 is MNHEY and CDR2 is SVGEGT. The CDR3 nucleotides are TGTGCCAGCAGTGACGGACAGGGGGCCTTAGTGGCCTACAATGAGCAGTTCTTC. This sequence encodes CASSDGQGALVAYNEQFF.

On this clone: Germline is not matched at one junction end, which may reflect a read error. The chain uses TRBV7-9 and TRBJ2-2; D may be TRBD2 (7 bases). Germline lookup yields CDR1 SEHNR and CDR2 FQNEAQ (reference sequence). CDR3 size: 15 residues. The CDR3 protein is CASRLIGGDTGELFF. Written as DNA, the CDR3 is TGTGCCAGCCGCTTGATAGGGGGGGACACCGGGGAGCTGTTTTTT.

The chain links TRBV5-1 to TRBJ2-7; TRBD1 matches 9 bases. J lost 1 base, V lost 2 bases, and 4 bases had no gene match. Germline loops: CDR1 SGHRS, CDR2 YFSETQ. The CDR3 totals 15 residues. This chain's CDR3 is CASSLLGTGSYEQYF. The CDR3 DNA sequence: TGCGCCAGCAGCTTACTCGGGACAGGGTCCTACGAGCAGTACTTC.

CDR3 sequence reads: CASSQLGQGAPIQYF. As DNA, the CDR3 is TGTGCCAGCAGCCAACTTGGACAGGGGGCCCCTATTCAGTACTTC. The chain joins TRBV14 to TRBJ2-4, with 11 bases lining up with TRBD1. With V trimmed by 2 bases and J by 10 bases, 7 bases remained unmatched. Germline lookup yields CDR1 SGHDN and CDR2 FVKESK. The CDR3 is made up of 15 amino acids. Using reference TRBV14 and TRBJ2-4 for the parts outside the CDR3, the full variable domain is EAGVTQFPSHSVIEKGQTVTLRCDPISGHDNLYWYRRVMGKEIKFLLHFVKESKQDESGMPNNRFLAERTGGTYSTLKVQPAELEDSGVYFCASSQLGQGAPIQYFGAGTRLSVL.

In this sample, this clone turned up a few times. CDR3 DNA: TGCGCCAGCAGCTTGGCTCCGGGAGAAACCGGCTACGAGCAGTACTTC. Its protein product is CASSLAPGETGYEQYF. The chain uses TRBV5-1 and TRBJ2-7, with D possibly matching TRBD2 (6 bases). V was clipped by 0 bases and J by 3 bases, with 16 bases between them. The CDR3 loop spans 16 amino acids. CDR1 is SGHRS and CDR2 is YFSETQ in the germline V gene. Variable domain in full (rest from reference TRBV5-1 and TRBJ2-7): KAGVTQTPRYLIKTRGQQVTLSCSPISGHRSVSWYQQTPGQGLQFLFEYFSETQRNKGNFPGRFSGRQFSNSRSEMNVSTLELGDSALYLCASSLAPGETGYEQYFGPGTRLTVT.

The chain joins TRBV7-9 to TRBJ2-1; 7 nucleotides agree with TRBD1. Germline V CDR1 and CDR2: SEHNR, FQNEAQ (reference sequence). With 3 bases clipped from V and 6 bases from J, the junction kept 8 bases outside the gene matches. The CDR3 contains 15 residues. The CDR3 coding sequence is TGTGCCAGCAGCTTCGGCCGGACAGGATTCAATGAGCAGTTCTTC. Translation: CASSFGRTGFNEQFF.

The genes are TRBV6-5 and TRBJ2-5; 8 nucleotides align to TRBD1. The CDR3 extends over 15 amino acids. Germline V CDR1 and CDR2: MNHEY, SVGAGI. V lost 7 bases and J lost 1; bases outside the gene matches: 8. CDR3: CASKSQGVIQETQYF. In DNA, the CDR3 is TGTGCCAGCAAGTCACAGGGGGTTATCCAAGAGACCCAGTACTTC.

The V call is TRBV18, the J call TRBJ1-1; 10 bases are shared with TRBD1. V shed 2 bases, J shed 0 bases, and the junction held 3 bases outside the gene matches. In germline, CDR1 is KGHSH, CDR2 LQKENI. This CDR3 is 16 amino acids long. This CDR3 is CASSPGTGVMNTEAFF. CDR3 DNA sequence: TGTGCCAGCTCACCAGGGACAGGGGTCATGAACACTGAAGCTTTCTTT. The full variable domain, completed using reference TRBV18 and TRBJ1-1, is NAGVMQNPRHLVRRRGQEARLRCSPMKGHSHVYWYRQLPEEGLKFMVYLQKENIIDESGMPKERFSAEFPKEGPSILRIQQVVRGDSAAYFCASSPGTGVMNTEAFFGQGTRLTVV.

The chain couples TRBV7-2 to TRBJ1-3; the match to TRBD1 covers 9 bases. In germline, CDR1 is SGHTA, CDR2 FQGNSA. V lost 2 bases, J lost 4 bases, and 15 bases stayed unmatched. The CDR3 has 19 residues. CDR3 sequence: CASSLNLVGQGRFGNTIYF. CDR3 coding DNA: TGTGCCAGCAGCTTAAATTTAGTGGGACAGGGTAGATTCGGAAACACCATATATTTT.

The chain has TRBV5-1 and TRBJ2-7; 8 bases are a match to TRBD1. The CDR3 spans 15 residues. Per the germline V gene, CDR1 is SGHRS and CDR2 is YFSETQ. The V gene end was trimmed by 2 bases and the J gene end by 5 bases; junction bases not matched to a gene: 9. The CDR3 bases are TGCGCCAGCAGCTTCTCCCCCGGACAGGGTGACGAGCAGTACTTC. Translated, it gives CASSFSPGQGDEQYF.

This clone was counted a few times. The rearrangement uses TRBV27 and TRBJ2-1, with 7 bases aligning to TRBD2. The V gene end was trimmed by 3 bases and the J gene end by 3 bases; junction bases not matched to a gene: 8. The CDR3 has 16 amino acids. The germline CDR1 and CDR2 sequences are MNHEY and SMNVEV (reference sequence). For the CDR3, the DNA is TGTGCCAGCAGTTTCAAGGGCGGGGGATACTACAATGAGCAGTTCTTC. It translates to CASSFKGGGYYNEQFF.

This clone was counted between two and nine times. The chain employs TRBV7-3 and TRBJ1-6; a possible D gene is TRBD1 (5 bases). The germline CDR1 and CDR2 sequences are SGHTA and FQGTGA. The CDR3 contains 13 residues. The V end was cut by 0 bases, the J end by 8 bases, with 5 bases between. CDR3 amino acids: CASSLTGDSPLHF. As DNA, the CDR3 is TGTGCCAGCAGCTTAACAGGGGATTCACCCCTCCACTTT.

The V and J genes are TRBV6-7 and TRBJ1-1, with 8 bases that match TRBD1. TRBV6-7 is annotated as an ORF whose role is uncertain. This CDR3 contains 15 residues. V shed 1 base and J 1 base; nucleotides not matched to a gene: 2. For the CDR3, the DNA is TGTGCCAGCAGTTACTGTACAGGGGGGAACACTGAAGCTTTCTTT. Translated, it gives CASSYCTGGNTEAFF.

This sequence joins TRBV3-1 (or the pseudogene TRBV3-2) and TRBJ2-5; maybe TRBD1 (7 bases). The CDR3 is made up of 16 amino acids. The germline CDR1 and CDR2 sequences are LGHDT and YNNKEL (reference sequence). The V end was cut by 4 bases, the J end by 2 bases, with 17 bases between. CDR3 coding DNA: TGTGCCAGCAGCCCGTTTGTGTCAGGGGGGCAAGAGACCCAGTACTTC. This sequence encodes CASSPFVSGGQETQYF.

V usage is TRBV18 and J usage is TRBJ1-3; D is ambiguous. Germline CDR1 and CDR2: KGHSH and LQKENI. The CDR3 totals 15 residues. Trimming took 2 bases from V and 0 from J, leaving 8 bases between them. This CDR3 reads CASSPVQHSGNTIYF. The CDR3 nucleotides are TGTGCCAGCTCACCAGTACAGCACTCTGGAAACACCATATATTTT.